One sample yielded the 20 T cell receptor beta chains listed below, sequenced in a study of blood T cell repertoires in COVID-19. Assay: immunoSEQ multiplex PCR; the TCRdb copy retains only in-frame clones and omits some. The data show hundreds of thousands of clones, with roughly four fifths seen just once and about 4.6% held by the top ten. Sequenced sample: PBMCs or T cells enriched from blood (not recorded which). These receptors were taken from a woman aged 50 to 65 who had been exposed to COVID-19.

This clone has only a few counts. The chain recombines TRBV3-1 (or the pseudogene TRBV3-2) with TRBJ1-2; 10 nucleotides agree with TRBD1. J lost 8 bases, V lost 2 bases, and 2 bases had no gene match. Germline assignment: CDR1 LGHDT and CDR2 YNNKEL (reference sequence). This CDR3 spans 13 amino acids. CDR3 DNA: TGTGCCAGCAGCCAAACGACAGGGGGCGGCTACACCTTC. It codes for CASSQTTGGGYTF.

CDR3 loop: CASSWGGGAVETQYF. The CDR3 bases are TGTGCCAGCAGCTGGGGGGGAGGGGCCGTGGAGACCCAGTACTTC. The chain uses TRBV7-2 and TRBJ2-5; 7 bases agree with TRBD2. CDR3 size: 15 residues. Germline V gives CDR1 SGHTA, CDR2 FQGNSA. After removal of 4 bases from V and 5 bases from J, the junction contained 10 bases not matched to a gene.

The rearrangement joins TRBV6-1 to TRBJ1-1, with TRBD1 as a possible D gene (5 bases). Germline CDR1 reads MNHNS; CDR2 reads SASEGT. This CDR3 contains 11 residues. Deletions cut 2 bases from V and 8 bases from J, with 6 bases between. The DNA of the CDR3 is TGTGCCAGCAGTGAAAACAGGGAAGCTTTCTTT. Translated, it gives CASSENREAFF.

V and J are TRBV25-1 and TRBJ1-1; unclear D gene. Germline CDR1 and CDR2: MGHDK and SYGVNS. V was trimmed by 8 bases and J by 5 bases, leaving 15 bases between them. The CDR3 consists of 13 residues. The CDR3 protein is CASSNELQTEAFF. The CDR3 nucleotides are TGTGCCAGCTCTAATGAGCTTCAAACTGAAGCTTTCTTT.

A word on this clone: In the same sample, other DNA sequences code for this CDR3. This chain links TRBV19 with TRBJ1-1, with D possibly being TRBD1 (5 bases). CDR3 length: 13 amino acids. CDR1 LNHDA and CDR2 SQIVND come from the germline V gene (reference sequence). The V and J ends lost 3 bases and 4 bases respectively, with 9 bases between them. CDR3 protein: CASSMGGGTEAFF. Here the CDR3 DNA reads TGTGCCAGTAGTATGGGCGGGGGCACTGAAGCTTTCTTT.

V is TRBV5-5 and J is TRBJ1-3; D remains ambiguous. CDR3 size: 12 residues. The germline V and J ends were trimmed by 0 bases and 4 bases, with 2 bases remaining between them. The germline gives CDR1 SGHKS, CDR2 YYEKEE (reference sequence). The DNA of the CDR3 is TGTGCCAGCAGCTTGGCAGGAAACACCATATATTTT. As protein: CASSLAGNTIYF.

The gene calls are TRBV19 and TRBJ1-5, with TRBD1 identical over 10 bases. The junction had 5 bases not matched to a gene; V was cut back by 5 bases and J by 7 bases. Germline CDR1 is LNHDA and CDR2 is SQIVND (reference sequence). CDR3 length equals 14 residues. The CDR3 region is CASSLGQGGQPQHF. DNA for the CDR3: TGTGCCAGTAGTCTCGGACAGGGGGGGCAGCCCCAGCATTTT.

The CDR3 reads CASSLAPGQGTIQYF. Written as DNA, the CDR3 is TGTGCCAGCAGCTTGGCCCCGGGACAGGGGACCATTCAGTACTTC. V is TRBV5-4 and J is TRBJ2-4, with 10 bases lining up with TRBD1. The CDR3 is made up of 15 amino acids. V was pared by 0 bases and J by 9 bases, with 6 bases of the junction left unmatched. In germline, CDR1 is SGHNT, CDR2 YYREEE (reference sequence).

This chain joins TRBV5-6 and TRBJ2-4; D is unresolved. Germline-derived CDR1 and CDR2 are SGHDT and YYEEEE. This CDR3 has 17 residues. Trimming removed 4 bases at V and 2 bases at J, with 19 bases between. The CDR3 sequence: CASSPRGAWLSKNIQYF. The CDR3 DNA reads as TGTGCCAGCAGCCCCCGAGGCGCCTGGCTGTCCAAAAACATTCAGTACTTC. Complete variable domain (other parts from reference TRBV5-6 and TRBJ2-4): DAGVTQSPTHLIKTRGQQVTLRCSPKSGHDTVSWYQQALGQGPQFIFQYYEEEERQRGNFPDRFSGHQFPNYSSELNVNALLLGDSALYLCASSPRGAWLSKNIQYFGAGTRLSVL.

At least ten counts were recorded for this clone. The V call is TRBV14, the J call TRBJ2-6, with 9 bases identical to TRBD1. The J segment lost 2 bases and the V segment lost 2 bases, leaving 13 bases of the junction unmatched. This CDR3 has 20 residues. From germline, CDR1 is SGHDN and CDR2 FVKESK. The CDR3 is CASSQSRQGVLMAGANVLTF. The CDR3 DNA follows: TGTGCCAGCAGCCAAAGCCGACAGGGGGTACTCATGGCTGGGGCCAACGTCCTGACTTTC. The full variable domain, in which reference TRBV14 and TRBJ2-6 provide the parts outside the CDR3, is EAGVTQFPSHSVIEKGQTVTLRCDPISGHDNLYWYRRVMGKEIKFLLHFVKESKQDESGMPNNRFLAERTGGTYSTLKVQPAELEDSGVYFCASSQSRQGVLMAGANVLTFGAGSRLTVL.

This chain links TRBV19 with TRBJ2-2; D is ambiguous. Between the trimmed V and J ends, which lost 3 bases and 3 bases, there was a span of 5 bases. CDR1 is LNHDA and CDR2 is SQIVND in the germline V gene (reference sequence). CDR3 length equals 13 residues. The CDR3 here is CASSIVDTGELFF. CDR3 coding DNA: TGTGCCAGTAGTATCGTTGACACCGGGGAGCTGTTTTTT.

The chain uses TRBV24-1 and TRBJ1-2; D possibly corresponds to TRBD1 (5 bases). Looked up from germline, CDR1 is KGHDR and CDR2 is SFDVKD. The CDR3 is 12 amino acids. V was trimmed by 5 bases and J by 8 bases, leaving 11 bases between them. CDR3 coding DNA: TGTGCCACCAGTGCCCGGGGGGAAGGCTACACCTTC. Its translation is CATSARGEGYTF.

The DNA for the CDR3 is TGTGCCAGCTCACTTAATACTCGGGGTTCGGACACTGAAGCTTTCTTT. It encodes CASSLNTRGSDTEAFF. This chain connects TRBV18 to TRBJ1-1, with D hard to call. The CDR3 has 16 residues. Deletions cut 4 bases from V and 3 bases from J, with 18 bases between. Germline CDR1 is KGHSH and CDR2 is LQKENI. Looking up the rest from reference TRBV18 and TRBJ1-1 gives the full variable domain: NAGVMQNPRHLVRRRGQEARLRCSPMKGHSHVYWYRQLPEEGLKFMVYLQKENIIDESGMPKERFSAEFPKEGPSILRIQQVVRGDSAAYFCASSLNTRGSDTEAFFGQGTRLTVV.

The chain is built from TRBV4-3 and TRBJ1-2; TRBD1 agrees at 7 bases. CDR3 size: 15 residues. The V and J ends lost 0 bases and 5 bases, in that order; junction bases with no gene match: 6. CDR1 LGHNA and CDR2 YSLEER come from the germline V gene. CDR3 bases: TGCGCCAGCAGCCAAGAACAGGGGACATTTTATGGCTACACCTTC. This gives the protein CASSQEQGTFYGYTF.

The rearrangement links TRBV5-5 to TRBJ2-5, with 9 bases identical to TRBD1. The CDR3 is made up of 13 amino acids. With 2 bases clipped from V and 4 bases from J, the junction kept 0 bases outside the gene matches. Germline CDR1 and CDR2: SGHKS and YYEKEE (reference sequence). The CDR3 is CASSLQGAETQYF. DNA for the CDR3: TGTGCCAGCAGCTTACAGGGGGCAGAGACCCAGTACTTC.

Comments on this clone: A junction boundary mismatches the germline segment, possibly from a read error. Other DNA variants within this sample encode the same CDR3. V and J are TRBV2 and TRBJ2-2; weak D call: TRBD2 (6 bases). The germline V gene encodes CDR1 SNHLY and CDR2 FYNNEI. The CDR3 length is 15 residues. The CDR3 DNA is TGTGCCAGCAGTGCCGGGGGTTGGAACACCGGGGAACTGTTTTTT. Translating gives CASSAGGWNTGELFF.

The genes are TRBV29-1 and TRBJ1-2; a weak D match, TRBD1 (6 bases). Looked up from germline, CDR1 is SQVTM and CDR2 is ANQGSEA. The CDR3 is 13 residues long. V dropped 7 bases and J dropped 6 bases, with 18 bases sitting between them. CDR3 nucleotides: TGCAGCGGCCTACACGGGGCAGGGGATGGCTACACCTTC. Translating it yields CSGLHGAGDGYTF.

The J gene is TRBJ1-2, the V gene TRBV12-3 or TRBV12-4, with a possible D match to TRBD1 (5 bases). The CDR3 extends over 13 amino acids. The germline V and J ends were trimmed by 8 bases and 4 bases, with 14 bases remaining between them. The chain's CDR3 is CASARGGVYGYTF. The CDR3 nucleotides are TGTGCCAGCGCAAGGGGTGGGGTCTATGGCTACACCTTC.

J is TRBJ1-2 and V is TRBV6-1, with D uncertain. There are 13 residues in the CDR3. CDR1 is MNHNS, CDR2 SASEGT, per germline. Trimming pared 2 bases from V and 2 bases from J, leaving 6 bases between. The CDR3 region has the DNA TGTGCCAGCAGTGAACAGGCAAACTATGGCTACACCTTC. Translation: CASSEQANYGYTF.

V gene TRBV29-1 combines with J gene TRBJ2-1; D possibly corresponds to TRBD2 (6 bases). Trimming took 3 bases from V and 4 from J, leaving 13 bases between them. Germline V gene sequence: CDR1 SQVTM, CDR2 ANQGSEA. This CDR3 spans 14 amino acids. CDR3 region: CSVEGTGDYNEQFF. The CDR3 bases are TGCAGCGTTGAGGGGACTGGGGATTACAATGAGCAGTTCTTC.